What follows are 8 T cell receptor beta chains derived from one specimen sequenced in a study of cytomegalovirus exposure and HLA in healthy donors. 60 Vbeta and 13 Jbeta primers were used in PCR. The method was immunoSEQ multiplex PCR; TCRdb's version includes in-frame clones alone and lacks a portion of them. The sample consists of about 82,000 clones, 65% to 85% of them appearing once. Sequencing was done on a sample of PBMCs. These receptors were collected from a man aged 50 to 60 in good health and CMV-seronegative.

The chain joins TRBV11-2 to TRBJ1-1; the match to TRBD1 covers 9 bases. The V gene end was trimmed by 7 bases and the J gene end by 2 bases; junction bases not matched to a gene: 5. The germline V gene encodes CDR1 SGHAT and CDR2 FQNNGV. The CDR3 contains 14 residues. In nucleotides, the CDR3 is TGTGCCAGCACCGGACAGGGGAGCAACACTGAAGCTTTCTTT. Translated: CASTGQGSNTEAFF.

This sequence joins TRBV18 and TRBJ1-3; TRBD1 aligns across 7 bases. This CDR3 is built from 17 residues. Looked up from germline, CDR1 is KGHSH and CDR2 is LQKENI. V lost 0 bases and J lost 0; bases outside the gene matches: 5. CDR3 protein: CASSPPGNRGSGNTIYF. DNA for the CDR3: TGTGCCAGCTCACCACCGGGTAACAGGGGCTCTGGAAACACCATATATTTT.

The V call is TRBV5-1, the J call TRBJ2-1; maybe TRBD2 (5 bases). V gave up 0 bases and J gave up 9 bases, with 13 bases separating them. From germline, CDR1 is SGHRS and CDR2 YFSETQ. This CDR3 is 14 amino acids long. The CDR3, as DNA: TGCGCCAGCAGCTTGGGGGGAGAGTTGGGTGAGCAGTTCTTC. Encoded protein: CASSLGGELGEQFF.

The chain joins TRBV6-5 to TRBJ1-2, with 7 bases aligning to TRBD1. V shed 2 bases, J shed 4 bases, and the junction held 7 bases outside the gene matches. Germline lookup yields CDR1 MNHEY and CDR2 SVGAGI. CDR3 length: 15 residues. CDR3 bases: TGTGCCAGCAGTTACGAGAACAGGGGAATCTATGGCTACACCTTC. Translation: CASSYENRGIYGYTF.

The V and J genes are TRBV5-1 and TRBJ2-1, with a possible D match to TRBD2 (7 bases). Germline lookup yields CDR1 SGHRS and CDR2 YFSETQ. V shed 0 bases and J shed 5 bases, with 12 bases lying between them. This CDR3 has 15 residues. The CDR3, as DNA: TGCGCCAGCAGCTTGGTCGCGGGGGCTCACAATGAGCAGTTCTTC. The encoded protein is CASSLVAGAHNEQFF.

The CDR3 bases are TGTGCCTGGACCCCGGGGGGGGAGACCCAGTACTTC. This sequence encodes CAWTPGGETQYF. The rearrangement joins TRBV30 to TRBJ2-5; TRBD2 matches 8 bases. The CDR3 is 12 amino acids. Per germline, CDR1 GTSNPN and CDR2 SVGIG (reference sequence). V was pared by 4 bases and J by 5 bases, with 3 bases of the junction left unmatched.

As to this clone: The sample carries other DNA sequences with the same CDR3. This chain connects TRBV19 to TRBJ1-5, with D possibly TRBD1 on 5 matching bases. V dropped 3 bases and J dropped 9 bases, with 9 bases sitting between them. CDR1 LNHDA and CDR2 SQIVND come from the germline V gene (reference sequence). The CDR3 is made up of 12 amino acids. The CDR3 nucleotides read TGTGCCAGTAGTATTGTCCAGGGGCCCCAGCATTTT. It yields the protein CASSIVQGPQHF.

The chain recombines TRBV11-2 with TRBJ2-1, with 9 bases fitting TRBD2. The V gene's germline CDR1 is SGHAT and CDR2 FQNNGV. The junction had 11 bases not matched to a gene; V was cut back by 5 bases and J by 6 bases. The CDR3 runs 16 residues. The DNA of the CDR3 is TGTGCCAGCAGCCTGGCATTGCTAGCGGGGTTCAATGAGCAGTTCTTC. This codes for CASSLALLAGFNEQFF.